This TCR beta chain was sequenced during a study of PD-1 blockade in classical Hodgkin lymphoma. Notes on this clone: Its target is not known. A junction end diverges from the germline sequence, so it may reflect a read error.

Time point specified: newly diagnosed, previously untreated cHL patient sample. Magnetic negative selection served to purify CD4+ T cells out of PBMCs that had been thawed. Comparison PBMCs came from previously untreated, newly diagnosed classical Hodgkin lymphoma patients. The CDR3 spans 16 residues. CDR1 is MDHEN, CDR2 SYDVKM, per germline. TCRdb's table, derived via immunoSEQ multiplex PCR, lists solely in-frame clones and lacks some. This table has around 32,000 clones, roughly nine tenths appearing once. Study conclusions and caveats: Compared with healthy donors, newly diagnosed patients reportedly showed lower baseline TCR diversity.

This chain links TRBV28 with TRBJ2-1; the D gene is possibly TRBD2 (6 bases). The sequenced sample consisted of CD4+ T cells from blood. The receptor was isolated from a human donor with classical Hodgkin lymphoma. DNA for the CDR3: TGTGCCAGCACTTTAGGTGGTAGCGGATTCTACAATGAGCAGTTCTTC. Amino acid sequence: CASTLGGSGFYNEQFF.